This T cell receptor (beta chain) was identified in a study of CD8+CD57+ T cells in acquired aplastic anemia (dated 2018 in TCRdb). With regard to the full study: DNA extracted from sorted CD4+ and CD8+ cells had a mean of about 3 ug, with a range of about 0.18 to 27.4 ug. A CD8+CD57+ expansion meant a frequency higher than the mean frequency seen in healthy subjects. Results the study describes overall, beyond this receptor: CD8+ Simpson's diversity did not differ significantly between patients and healthy controls (P=0.060). Nearly 30 CD8+ CDR3 sequences were found in both patients and controls but appeared to be highly expressed in patients and within the immunodominant clones of the patients.

Turning to this clonotype: Its target antigen remains unknown. No much larger clone exists at a distance of one base, and base qualities are not known.

Patients chosen for sequencing had shown expansion of CD8+CD57+ cells by flow cytometry. Severe acquired aplastic anemia was diagnosed in all patients according to International Study of Aplastic Anemia and Agranulocytosis and Camitta criteria. Patients had received no therapy at the time of blood sampling. In this study, sorted CD4+ and CD8+ T cells from the blood of healthy subjects and of severe aplastic anemia patients had their TCR repertoires deep-sequenced. Patients were enrolled under clinicaltrials.gov protocols 00001620, 01623167, 00001397, 00071045, 00081523 and 00961064 in the USA. Ficoll-Paque density gradient centrifugation was used to isolate peripheral blood mononuclear cells. Before DNA extraction, CD4+ and CD8+ T cells were sorted by FACS or by magnetic beads. Trimming costs V 4 bases and J 4 bases, and their ends lie 13 bases apart. Spanning cysteine to phenylalanine, the CDR3 consists of 14 amino acids. Just the 42-base CDR3 DNA is kept, in frame starting at base 1. Based on the germline V gene (reference sequence), the CDR1 and CDR2 sequences are SGHKS and YYEKEE.

Profiling of TCR beta VDJ combinations and CDR3 sequences used genomic DNA as the template. An Illumina HiSeq 2000 was the platform used for TCR repertoire sequencing. In the paper's pipeline: Repertoire assessment relied on Simpson's diversity index, CDR3 size and DJ length profiles, and TRBV/TRBJ rearrangement plots. The immunodominant clone was defined as the most abundant DNA sequence in deep sequencing data. CDR3 amino acid sequences were screened for sharing across subjects and were compared with published repertoires and the VDJdb database. TCRdb trimmed public reads at Q25 via fastp, called clones via MiXCR and kept in-frame beta chains. All rows with the same CDR3 protein become a single entry with the most common DNA and genes. What appears here as the V and J calls and clone size reflects TCRdb's work, not the paper's. Recorded for this sample are around 200,000 distinct CDR3 sequences; less than 75% of them occurred a single time. About 60% of the sample is taken by the ten largest.

The TCR sequence derives from a human donor with aplastic anemia. Specimen: sorted CD4+, CD8+, or CD8+CD57+ T cells (not recorded which) from PBMCs. This sequence uses TRBV5-5 and TRBJ2-3; the D region may be TRBD1 or TRBD2, each matching 5 bases equally. The bases read TGTGCCAGCAGCCGGGACCGCGGATCAGATACGCAGTATTTT. This gives the protein CASSRDRGSDTQYF.